This TCR beta chain emerged from a study of OX40 agonist ivuxolimab in advanced cancers. As for the study more broadly: Ivuxolimab was an agonistic, fully human IgG2 monoclonal antibody directed against OX40 (CD134), a costimulatory receptor. Intravenous ivuxolimab was administered to patients every 2 weeks at six dose levels: 0.01, 0.1, 0.3, 1.5, 3 and 10 mg/kg. Peripheral TCRbeta sequencing was intended to test whether TCR sequence diversity was altered and clonal T-cell expansion was caused by ivuxolimab. The paper reports the monotherapy dose-escalation portion (N of about 47 patients) of the phase I ivuxolimab trial. Patients were allowed to have had prior anti-PD-1, anti-PD-L1 or anti-CTLA-4 therapy, and about 40% of the dose-escalation patients had been treated with checkpoint inhibitors. In the dose-escalation cohort, 70% to 85% of patients were male, and the mean age was about 55 years, with a range of 23 to 79. Among the roughly 52 dose-escalation patients, around 20 had hepatocellular carcinoma, approximately 15 melanoma, 9 renal cell carcinoma and 9 head and neck cancer. Partial responses occurred in three dose-escalation patients: two with cutaneous melanoma and one with hepatocellular carcinoma. General conclusions and limits of the study: The antigen specificity of the clonally expanded peripheral T cells was not determined. In partial responders in the 0.1-3.0 mg/kg groups, normalized peripheral clonal expansion was found to be among the lowest, especially among CD8+ T cells. Low levels of normalized T-cell clonal expansion were also seen in some patients who did not respond. After ivuxolimab, CD8+ T cells had more expanded clones than CD4+ T cells on average. Clonal expansion of both CD4+ and CD8+ blood T cells was observed from baseline to week 6 at doses 0.1 to 3.0 mg/kg.

Genomic DNA was extracted from sorted cells for sequencing of the TCRbeta CDR3 region. The immunoSEQ Assay was used to sequence the TCRbeta CDR3 regions. This immuneACCESS table, as held by TCRdb, lists in-frame sequences with V and J called but not all clones. Of the missing ones, under half trace to an unresolved V gene in checked studies; the others have no known cause. The sample table lists about 78,000 clones, 84% of them with a count of one. Approximately 0.44% of the sample belongs to the ten largest clones. Taken from cysteine to phenylalanine, the CDR3 has 14 residues. Of the read, only the CDR3 DNA is kept; its 42 bases are in frame from base 1. Via the germline V gene, CDR1 is SGHRS and CDR2 YFSETQ. V trim: 4 bases; J trim: 3 bases; unmatched bases: 4. The trial excluded patients who had a history of autoimmune disease or were on systemic immunosuppression. In every dose cohort, peripheral blood was drawn for TCR sequencing at baseline, cycle 4 day 1, and cycle 7 day 1. Samples came from an open-label, multicenter, first-in-human phase I dose-escalation trial of ivuxolimab. The trial enrolled adults with locally advanced or metastatic head and neck squamous cell, hepatocellular, melanoma or renal cell carcinoma. CD4+ and CD8+ T cells were sorted separately from peripheral blood before TCR sequencing.

Of note for this clone: Its cognate antigen has yet to be identified. Base-call qualities are not available, and no considerably larger clone is one nucleotide away.

This clonotype was sampled from an adult with an advanced solid tumor such as melanoma, head and neck, liver or kidney cancer. This material consisted of CD4+ or CD8+ T cells sorted from blood, taken in a trial of the OX40 agonist ivuxolimab. Recombination joined TRBV5-1 with TRBJ1-5, with 7 bases in between that match TRBD1. The CDR3 region has the sequence CASSLTGPNQPQHF. The bases are TGCGCCAGCAGCCTGACAGGGCCCAATCAGCCCCAGCATTTT.